Following are 10 T cell receptor beta chains from one sample sequenced in a study of cytomegalovirus exposure and HLA in healthy donors. The PCR employed 60 Vbeta primers together with 13 Jbeta primers. Profiled with immunoSEQ multiplex PCR; TCRdb holds only in-frame clones, not every one. The sample yields about 120,000 clones, 74% seen once. The specimen sequenced was PBMCs. Every receptor here comes from a human donor in good health.

In this sample, this clone turned up a few times. The chain is built from TRBV5-5 and TRBJ1-1; D not certain. Germline V lookup: CDR1 SGHKS, CDR2 YYEKEE (reference sequence). Trimming cost V 1 base and J 3 bases, with 16 bases left between them. The CDR3 length is 16 residues. CDR3 protein: CASSLSQAKSYTEAFF. The CDR3 bases are TGTGCCAGCAGCTTGTCCCAGGCAAAGAGTTACACTGAAGCTTTCTTT.

The chain employs TRBV4-1 and TRBJ2-1; a possible D gene is TRBD2 (5 bases). Germline assignment: CDR1 MGHRA and CDR2 YSYEKL. This CDR3 has 17 residues. Trimming took 2 bases from V and 3 from J, leaving 17 bases between them. CDR3 DNA: TGCGCCAGCAGCCAAAGGCCCCCTGAGGGAAACTACAATGAGCAGTTCTTC. It encodes CASSQRPPEGNYNEQFF.

This clone was seen a few times. The CDR3 spells CASSLGESNTGELFF. The CDR3 nucleotides are TGTGCCAGCAGCTTGGGCGAGTCGAACACCGGGGAGCTGTTTTTT. The chain employs TRBV7-9 and TRBJ2-2, with unresolved D. The CDR3 loop spans 15 amino acids. Germline CDR1 and CDR2: SEHNR and FQNEAQ (reference sequence). Between the trimmed V and J ends, which lost 3 bases and 0 bases, there was a span of 8 bases.

The table lists this clone with a few counts. The chain carries TRBV14 and TRBJ2-3; D is possibly TRBD1 (7 bases). The CDR3 has 17 residues. V was cut by 3 bases and J by 1 base, with 17 bases left in between. CDR1 and CDR2 (germline): SGHDN, FVKESK. Written as DNA, the CDR3 is TGTGCCAGCAGCCAGACGACAGGGACTTATGGCACAGATACGCAGTATTTT. It encodes CASSQTTGTYGTDTQYF.

This sequence joins TRBV6-6 and TRBJ1-2; tentative D call: TRBD1 (6 bases). This CDR3 contains 15 residues. Trimming left V 9 bases short and J 0 bases short, with 17 bases between. The germline V gene has CDR1 MNHNY and CDR2 SVGAGI (reference sequence). CDR3 sequence (DNA): TGTGCCAGTAGCCCCCGGACAGAGGCTAACTATGGCTACACCTTC. This codes for CASSPRTEANYGYTF.

The chain employs TRBV7-2 and TRBJ2-5; weak D call: TRBD1 (5 bases). The CDR3 is 15 amino acids. CDR1 SGHTA and CDR2 FQGNSA come from the germline V gene. V lost 4 bases and J lost 4, with 16 bases in between. The chain's CDR3 is CASSSSDIGLETQYF. CDR3 coding DNA: TGTGCCAGCAGCTCATCGGACATCGGATTAGAGACCCAGTACTTC. Full variable domain (remainder filled in from reference TRBV7-2 and TRBJ2-5): GAGVSQSPSNKVTEKGKDVELRCDPISGHTALYWYRQSLGQGLEFLIYFQGNSAPDKSGLPSDRFSAERTGGSVSTLTIQRTQQEDSAVYLCASSSSDIGLETQYFGPGTRLLVL.

This chain links TRBV5-4 with TRBJ1-2, with D possibly being TRBD1 (5 bases). The CDR3 consists of 15 residues. V was trimmed by 4 bases and J by 6 bases, leaving 19 bases between them. CDR1 SGHNT and CDR2 YYREEE come from the germline V gene (reference sequence). As DNA, the CDR3 is TGTGCCAGCAGCCGAGGCGCAGGGAAGGCCGATGGCTACACCTTC. Translating it yields CASSRGAGKADGYTF.

The genes are TRBV2 and TRBJ2-3; TRBD2 might be the D (6 bases). CDR1 and CDR2 (germline): SNHLY, FYNNEI. V was clipped by 7 bases and J by 4 bases, with 9 bases between them. There are 12 residues in the CDR3. CDR3 in amino acids: CASTRLADTQYF. CDR3 nucleotides: TGTGCCAGCACCCGACTAGCAGATACGCAGTATTTT.

This clone was seen more than once but under ten times. The CDR3 bases are TGCGCCAGCAGCTTGGAGCACAGGGGTGGATCCGAGCAGTACTTC. Its protein product is CASSLEHRGGSEQYF. V usage is TRBV5-1 and J usage is TRBJ2-7; 7 bases are shared with TRBD1. Trimming took 0 bases from V and 6 from J; bases not matched to a gene: 9. The CDR3 has 15 residues. Germline V gene lookup returns CDR1 SGHRS and CDR2 YFSETQ. Complete variable domain (other parts from reference TRBV5-1 and TRBJ2-7): KAGVTQTPRYLIKTRGQQVTLSCSPISGHRSVSWYQQTPGQGLQFLFEYFSETQRNKGNFPGRFSGRQFSNSRSEMNVSTLELGDSALYLCASSLEHRGGSEQYFGPGTRLTVT.

V is TRBV27 and J is TRBJ2-7, with 9 bases that match TRBD1. The CDR3 covers 14 residues. V lost 7 bases, J lost 4 bases, and 8 bases stayed unmatched. Germline CDR1 and CDR2: MNHEY and SMNVEV (reference sequence). CDR3 region: CASKPPGQGYEQYF. The CDR3 nucleotides read TGTGCCAGCAAACCTCCGGGACAGGGTTACGAGCAGTACTTC.